The TCR beta chain under discussion was sequenced for a study of T-cell memory formation after mild COVID-19. Findings and limits, study-wide: Some clones that responded were present in memory (sampled pre-infection), which suggests cross-reactive memory joined. CD4/CD8 balance held among clones contracting day 15 to 85, and later expanders leaned CD4+. Of the contracting clones, CD4+ ones lay mainly in CM and EM, and CD8+ ones in EMRA.

Comments on this clonotype: Its antigen is not known.

With constant-segment primers, 5'RACE yielded cDNA libraries of TCR alpha and TCR beta that carried sample barcodes and UMIs. TCRdb reprocessed the 5' RACE reads via MiXCR and lists one record per CDR3 protein. The sample lists approximately 350,000 distinct CDR3 sequences, approximately 15% occurring once. The germline V gene encodes CDR1 MNHNY and CDR2 SVGAGI (reference sequence). The CDR3 extends over 16 amino acids. V gave up 6 bases and J gave up 0 bases, with 15 bases separating them. The sequencing sample was made of PBMCs or a T cell subset sorted from them (not recorded which). This chain links TRBV6-6 with TRBJ2-4; unclear D gene. The clonotype comes from a young man who had mild COVID-19 (a few samples of this study predate the infection). Cell type and time point are not known. CDR3 sequence: CASRRMLARAKNIQYF. The CDR3 DNA reads as TGTGCCAGCAGGAGGATGTTGGCCCGAGCCAAAAACATTCAGTACTTC.